This is a list of T cell receptor beta chains from one sample in a study of T cell clusters in autoimmune cytopenias. TCRdb reanalyzed the multiplex PCR reads and collapses them to one entry per CDR3 protein, without DNA. This sample's clone table lists approximately 6,500 distinct CDR3 sequences. Another study also made use of these data, one on T cell repertoires in aging, cancer and after chemotherapy.

The sample consisted of peripheral blood. These receptors came from a human donor in good health. Each CDR3 is given with its conserved first and last residue. Some rows mark clone size as missing; the rest say once, few, many or name a class of expanded clone.

clone size: NA
J gene: TRBJ2-5
V gene: TRBV24-1
CDR3 protein: CATSDLATDQETQYF

clone size: medium-sized
J gene: TRBJ1-5
V gene: TRBV27
CDR3 protein: CASSFRGHYSNQPQHF

clone size: medium-sized
J gene: TRBJ1-1
V gene: TRBV5-6
CDR3 protein: CASSLDNHADSNTEAFF

clone size: NA
J gene: TRBJ1-6
V gene: TRBV4-3
CDR3 protein: CASSQGRVGSYNSPLHF

clone size: large
J gene: TRBJ2-1
V gene: TRBV15
CDR3 protein: CATSIGSGGPDNEQFF

clone size: NA
J gene: TRBJ2-5
V gene: TRBV20-1
CDR3 protein: CSAGVPWDQETQYF

clone size: medium-sized
J gene: TRBJ2-5
V gene: TRBV12-3/TRBV12-4
CDR3 protein: CASSLRAGGPYQETQYF

clone size: medium-sized
J gene: TRBJ1-4
V gene: TRBV27
CDR3 protein: CASSLGPYEKLFF

clone size: NA
J gene: TRBJ2-2
V gene: TRBV24-1
CDR3 protein: CATSAPPNTGELFF

clone size: NA
J gene: TRBJ2-7
V gene: TRBV20-1
CDR3 protein: CSASGPDEQYF

clone size: medium-sized
J gene: TRBJ1-1
V gene: TRBV30
CDR3 protein: CAWSWAGNTEAFF

clone size: NA
J gene: TRBJ2-1
V gene: TRBV15
CDR3 protein: CATSRVGAGEDNEQFF

clone size: NA
J gene: TRBJ1-2
V gene: TRBV27
CDR3 protein: CASTTGPGRPYGYTF

clone size: medium-sized
J gene: TRBJ2-3
V gene: TRBV6-5
CDR3 protein: CASSYVGQASTDTQYF

clone size: NA
J gene: TRBJ2-5
V gene: TRBV5-4
CDR3 protein: CASSIDRQETQYF

clone size: NA
J gene: TRBJ1-5
V gene: TRBV6-5
CDR3 protein: CASSPTVIINQPQHF

clone size: NA
J gene: TRBJ2-7
V gene: TRBV27
CDR3 protein: CASSGGASSSYEQYF

clone size: medium-sized
J gene: TRBJ2-7
V gene: TRBV15
CDR3 protein: CATSPGRGAREQYF

clone size: NA
J gene: TRBJ2-1
V gene: TRBV20-1
CDR3 protein: CSAYHPGQSVYNEQFF

clone size: medium-sized
J gene: TRBJ1-2
V gene: TRBV6-5
CDR3 protein: CASTIGQGLNYGYTF

clone size: medium-sized
J gene: TRBJ1-5
V gene: TRBV6-2/TRBV6-3
CDR3 protein: CASSPPPRRYQPQHF

clone size: NA
J gene: TRBJ1-4
V gene: TRBV19
CDR3 protein: CASSTLTPGQGAATNEKLFF

clone size: NA
J gene: TRBJ1-5
V gene: TRBV6-2/TRBV6-3
CDR3 protein: CASRHGGANQPQHF

clone size: NA
J gene: TRBJ2-2
V gene: TRBV6-2/TRBV6-3
CDR3 protein: CASSYGTSGVNTGELFF

clone size: medium-sized
J gene: TRBJ2-2
V gene: TRBV12-3/TRBV12-4
CDR3 protein: CASSLQDRVHTGELFF

clone size: medium-sized
J gene: TRBJ2-7
V gene: TRBV12-3/TRBV12-4
CDR3 protein: CASRSSYEQYF

clone size: NA
J gene: TRBJ2-2
V gene: TRBV19
CDR3 protein: CASSNGASGATGELFF

clone size: NA
J gene: TRBJ1-5
V gene: TRBV4-3
CDR3 protein: CASSQDGGRYQPQHF

clone size: medium-sized
J gene: TRBJ2-3
V gene: TRBV11-1
CDR3 protein: CASRQRDTDTQYF

clone size: NA
J gene: TRBJ1-4
V gene: TRBV5-6
CDR3 protein: CASSFGTEYEKLFF

clone size: NA
J gene: TRBJ2-4
V gene: TRBV5-6
CDR3 protein: CASVGTGKNIQYF

clone size: NA
J gene: TRBJ2-7
V gene: TRBV20-1
CDR3 protein: CSARAAWDYEQYF

clone size: NA
J gene: TRBJ2-3
V gene: TRBV4-3
CDR3 protein: CASSLTRGGSSTDTQYF

clone size: medium-sized
J gene: TRBJ1-2
V gene: TRBV29-1
CDR3 protein: CSVEEPNRAGYTF

clone size: medium-sized
J gene: TRBJ2-2
V gene: TRBV12-3/TRBV12-4
CDR3 protein: CASSPRGTRRGELFF

clone size: NA
J gene: TRBJ1-2
V gene: TRBV4-3
CDR3 protein: CASSQDAGNYGYTF

clone size: medium-sized
J gene: TRBJ1-1
V gene: TRBV27
CDR3 protein: CASSLSMGRRGTEAFF

clone size: NA
J gene: TRBJ2-1
V gene: TRBV19
CDR3 protein: CASTWTGSYNEQFF

clone size: NA
J gene: TRBJ1-2
V gene: TRBV12-3/TRBV12-4
CDR3 protein: CASSPGSGYYGYTF

clone size: NA
J gene: TRBJ2-7
V gene: TRBV5-6
CDR3 protein: CASSPGLAGGRRGGEQYF